These 9 T cell receptor beta chains were all obtained from the same sample, sequenced in a study of regulatory T cells in long-lasting Graves disease. Investigators prepared the TCR beta libraries by applying iRepertoire HTBI primers and Arm-PCR of CDR3 regions. TCRdb re-called the multiplex PCR reads with MiXCR, one entry per CDR3 protein. The sample has approximately 300,000 distinct CDR3 sequences; 18% are singletons. Noted time point: newly diagnosed GD, antithyroid drugs for less than 3 months. After RNA was extracted from PBMCs, the TCR library was made from it. The material was peripheral blood mononuclear cells (PBMCs), obtained at new diagnosis, from a patient treated with antithyroid drugs. These receptors were obtained from a female donor with Graves disease.

This clonotype was recorded many times. The chain couples TRBV12-3 or TRBV12-4 to TRBJ1-4; D uncertain. The CDR3 totals 15 residues. V lost 6 bases and J 5 bases, leaving 16 bases between the germline ends. CDR3 nucleotides: TGTGCCAGCAGCCCATCTCTGTCCCCGAATGAAAAACTGTTTTTT. Its protein product is CASSPSLSPNEKLFF.

This clonotype showed up just a few times. The V call is TRBV5-1, the J call TRBJ2-7; 8 nucleotides match TRBD2. The V gene's germline CDR1 is SGHRS and CDR2 YFSETQ. The CDR3 runs to 15 residues. V lost 6 bases to trimming and J lost 4 bases; unmatched junction nucleotides: 12. CDR3 DNA: TGCGCCAGCACCTACGCGGGAGGAGTTGAGTACGAGCAGTACTTC. Translated, it gives CASTYAGGVEYEQYF.

A word on this clonotype: A read error may be the cause here, since a much bigger clone is one base away. This chain connects TRBV2 to TRBJ2-7; D remains unclear. The germline CDR1 and CDR2 sequences are SNHLY and FYNNEI. V was pared by 4 bases and J by 7 bases, with 5 bases between. The CDR3 totals 10 residues. The CDR3 coding sequence is TGTGCCAGCAGTGTGGGTGAGCAGTACTTC. Protein sequence: CASSVGEQYF.

This clonotype was recorded many times. The chain is built from TRBV9 and TRBJ1-6; 9 bases agree with TRBD1. This CDR3 comprises 15 residues. Per germline, CDR1 SGDLS and CDR2 YYNGEE. Trimming at V came to 2 bases and at J to 6 bases, leaving 3 bases not matched to a gene. The CDR3 DNA reads TGTGCCAGCAGCGTTACAGGGGGCGTTAATTCACCCCTCCACTTT. Protein sequence: CASSVTGGVNSPLHF. Combining the CDR3 with reference TRBV9 and TRBJ1-6 gives the whole variable domain DSGVTQTPKHLITATGQRVTLRCSPRSGDLSVYWYQQSLDQGLQFLIQYYNGEERAKGNILERFSAQQFPDLHSELNLSSLELGDSALYFCASSVTGGVNSPLHFGNGTRLTVT.

This clonotype has at least ten counts. The rearrangement joins TRBV20-1 to TRBJ2-3; 7 nucleotides match TRBD2. CDR1 is DFQATT and CDR2 is SNEGSKA in the germline V gene (reference sequence). The CDR3 loop spans 14 amino acids. J gave up 0 bases and V 0 bases, and 0 bases lay outside the gene matches. CDR3 nucleotides: TGCAGTGCTAGAGAGGGACTAAGCACAGATACGCAGTATTTT. Protein product: CSAREGLSTDTQYF.

This clonotype was counted ten times or more. V and J are TRBV12-3 or TRBV12-4 and TRBJ2-7; D uncertain. V was pared by 5 bases and J by 0 bases, with 11 bases between. The CDR3 is made up of 14 amino acids. The CDR3 coding sequence is TGTGCCAGCAGTGCGACATTAGTCTCCTACGAGCAGTACTTC. It translates to CASSATLVSYEQYF.

The chain links TRBV10-2 to TRBJ2-7; 8 nucleotides agree with TRBD2. The CDR3 contains 14 residues. CDR1 and CDR2 (germline): WSHSY, SAAADI. J lost 4 bases, V lost 2 bases, and 4 bases had no gene match. The CDR3 DNA sequence: TGCGCCAGCAGTGAGACTAGCGGACTTTACGAGCAGTACTTC. Its protein is CASSETSGLYEQYF.

This clonotype was seen a handful of times. V and J are TRBV19 and TRBJ2-7, with 7 bases that match TRBD1. Germline V gives CDR1 LNHDA, CDR2 SQIVND (reference sequence). The CDR3 has 15 residues. The ends lost 7 bases at V and 3 bases at J; junction bases unmatched: 12. The CDR3 sequence is CASKVETGSIYEQYF. The CDR3 nucleotides are TGTGCCAGTAAAGTGGAGACAGGGTCTATCTACGAGCAGTACTTC.

This clonotype was observed at least ten times. The chain joins TRBV6-5 to TRBJ2-3; the D is unclear. The ends were cut back, 4 bases at V and 0 bases at J, with 11 bases in the middle. The V gene's germline CDR1 is MNHEY and CDR2 SVGAGI. The CDR3 is made up of 15 amino acids. The CDR3 spells CASSSWTLSTDTQYF. The CDR3 DNA follows: TGTGCCAGCAGTTCTTGGACCCTCAGCACAGATACGCAGTATTTT.